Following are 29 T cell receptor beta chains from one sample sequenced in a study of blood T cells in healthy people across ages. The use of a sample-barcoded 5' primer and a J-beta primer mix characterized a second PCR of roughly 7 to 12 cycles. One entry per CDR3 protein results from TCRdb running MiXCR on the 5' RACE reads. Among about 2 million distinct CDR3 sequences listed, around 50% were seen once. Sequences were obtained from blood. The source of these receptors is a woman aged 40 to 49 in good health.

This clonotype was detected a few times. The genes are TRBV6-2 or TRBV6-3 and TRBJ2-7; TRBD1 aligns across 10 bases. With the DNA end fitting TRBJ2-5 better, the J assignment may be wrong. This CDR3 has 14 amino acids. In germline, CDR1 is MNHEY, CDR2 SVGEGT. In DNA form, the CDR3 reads TGTGCCAGCAAACGGGACAGGGGTTTGGAGACCCAGTACTTC. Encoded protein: CASKRDRGLETQYF.

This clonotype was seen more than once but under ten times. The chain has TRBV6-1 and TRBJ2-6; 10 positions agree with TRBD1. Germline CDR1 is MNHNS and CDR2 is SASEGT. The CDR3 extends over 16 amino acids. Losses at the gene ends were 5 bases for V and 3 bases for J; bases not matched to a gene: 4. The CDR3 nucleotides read TGTGCCAGCAGTCGACAGGGGGCGGATGGGGCCAACGTCCTGACTTTC. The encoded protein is CASSRQGADGANVLTF.

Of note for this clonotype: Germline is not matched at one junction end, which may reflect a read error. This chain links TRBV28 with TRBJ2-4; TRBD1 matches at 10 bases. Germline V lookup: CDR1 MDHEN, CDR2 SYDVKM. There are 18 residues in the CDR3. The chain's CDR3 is CASRLGQGGSIAKNIQYF. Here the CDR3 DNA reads TGCGCCAGCAGACTTGGACAGGGGGGATCAATAGCCAAAAACATTCAGTACTTC.

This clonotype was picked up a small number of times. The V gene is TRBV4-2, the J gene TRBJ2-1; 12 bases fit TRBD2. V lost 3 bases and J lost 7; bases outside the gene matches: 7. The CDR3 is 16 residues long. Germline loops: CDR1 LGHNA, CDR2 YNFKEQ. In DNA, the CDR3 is TGTGCCAGCAGCCATGCCCGGACTAGCGGGGATAATGAGCAGTTCTTC. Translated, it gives CASSHARTSGDNEQFF.

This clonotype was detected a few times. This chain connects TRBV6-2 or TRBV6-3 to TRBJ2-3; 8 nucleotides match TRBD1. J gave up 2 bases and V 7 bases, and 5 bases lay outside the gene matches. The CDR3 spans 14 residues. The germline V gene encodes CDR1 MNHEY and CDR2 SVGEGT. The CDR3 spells CASKRGQDTDTQYF. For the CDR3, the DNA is TGTGCCAGCAAACGGGGACAGGACACAGATACGCAGTATTTT.

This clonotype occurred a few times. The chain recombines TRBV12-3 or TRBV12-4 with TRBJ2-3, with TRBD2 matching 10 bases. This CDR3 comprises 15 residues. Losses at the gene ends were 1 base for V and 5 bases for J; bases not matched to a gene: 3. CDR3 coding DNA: TGTGCCAGCAGTTTAGGGGCTAGCGGGGGAGATACGCAGTATTTT. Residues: CASSLGASGGDTQYF.

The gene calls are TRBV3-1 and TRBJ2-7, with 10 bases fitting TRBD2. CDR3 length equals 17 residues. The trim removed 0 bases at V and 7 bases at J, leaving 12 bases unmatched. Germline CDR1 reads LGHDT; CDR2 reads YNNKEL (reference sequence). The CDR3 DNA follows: TGTGCCAGCAGCCAAGATACAAGGACTAGCGGACACAATGAGCAGTACTTC. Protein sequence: CASSQDTRTSGHNEQYF.

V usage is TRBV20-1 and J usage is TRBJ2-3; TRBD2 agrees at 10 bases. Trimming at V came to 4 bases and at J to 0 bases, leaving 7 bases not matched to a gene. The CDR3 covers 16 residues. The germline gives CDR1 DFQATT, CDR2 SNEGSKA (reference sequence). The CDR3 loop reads CSATETSGDSTDTQYF. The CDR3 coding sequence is TGCAGTGCTACCGAAACTAGCGGGGATAGCACAGATACGCAGTATTTT.

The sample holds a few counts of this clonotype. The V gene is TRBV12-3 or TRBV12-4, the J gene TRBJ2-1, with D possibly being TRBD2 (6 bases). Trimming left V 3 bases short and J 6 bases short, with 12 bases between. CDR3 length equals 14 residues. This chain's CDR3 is CASSFDVGGNEQFF. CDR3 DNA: TGTGCCAGCAGTTTTGACGTGGGGGGCAATGAGCAGTTCTTC.

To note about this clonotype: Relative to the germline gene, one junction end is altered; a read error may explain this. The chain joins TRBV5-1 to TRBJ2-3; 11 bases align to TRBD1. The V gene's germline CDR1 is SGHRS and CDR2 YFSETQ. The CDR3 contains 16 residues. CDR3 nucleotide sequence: TGCGTCAGCAGCTTGACGGGACAGGGGGTCCCAGATACGCAGTATTTT. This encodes CVSSLTGQGVPDTQYF.

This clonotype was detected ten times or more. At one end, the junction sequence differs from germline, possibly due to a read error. The CDR3 coding sequence is TGTGCTAGCAGCCGGAGGGGCGGAGAGACCCAGTACTTC. It specifies CASSRRGGETQYF. J is TRBJ2-5 and V is TRBV12-3 or TRBV12-4; TRBD2 might be the D (6 bases). The length of the CDR3 is 13 residues.

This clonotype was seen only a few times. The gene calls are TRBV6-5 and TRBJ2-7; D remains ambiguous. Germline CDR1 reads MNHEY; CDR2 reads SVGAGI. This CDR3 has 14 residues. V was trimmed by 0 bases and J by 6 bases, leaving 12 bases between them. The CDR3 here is CASSYSTTVGEQYF. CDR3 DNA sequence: TGTGCCAGCAGTTACTCGACAACAGTCGGCGAGCAGTACTTC.

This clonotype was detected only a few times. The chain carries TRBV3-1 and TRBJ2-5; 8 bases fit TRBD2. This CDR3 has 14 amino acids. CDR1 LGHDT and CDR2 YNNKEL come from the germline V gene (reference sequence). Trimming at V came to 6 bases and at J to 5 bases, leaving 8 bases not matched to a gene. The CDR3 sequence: CASSHSGVAETQYF. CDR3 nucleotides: TGTGCCAGCAGTCATAGCGGGGTAGCGGAGACCCAGTACTTC.

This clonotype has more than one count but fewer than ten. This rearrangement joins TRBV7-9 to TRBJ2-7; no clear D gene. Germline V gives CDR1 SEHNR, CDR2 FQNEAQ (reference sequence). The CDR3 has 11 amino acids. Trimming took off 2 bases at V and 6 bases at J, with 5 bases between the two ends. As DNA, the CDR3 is TGTGCCAGCAGCTTATCGCCCGAGCAGTACTTC. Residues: CASSLSPEQYF.

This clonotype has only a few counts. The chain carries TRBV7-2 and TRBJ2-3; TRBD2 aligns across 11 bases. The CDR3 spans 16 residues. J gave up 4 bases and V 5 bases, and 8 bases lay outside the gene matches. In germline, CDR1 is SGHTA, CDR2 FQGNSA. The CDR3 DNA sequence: TGTGCCAGCAGCCGTGGGGGGACTAGCGGACCAGATACGCAGTATTTT. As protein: CASSRGGTSGPDTQYF. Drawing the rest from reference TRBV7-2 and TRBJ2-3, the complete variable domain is GAGVSQSPSNKVTEKGKDVELRCDPISGHTALYWYRQSLGQGLEFLIYFQGNSAPDKSGLPSDRFSAERTGGSVSTLTIQRTQQEDSAVYLCASSRGGTSGPDTQYFGPGTRLTVL.

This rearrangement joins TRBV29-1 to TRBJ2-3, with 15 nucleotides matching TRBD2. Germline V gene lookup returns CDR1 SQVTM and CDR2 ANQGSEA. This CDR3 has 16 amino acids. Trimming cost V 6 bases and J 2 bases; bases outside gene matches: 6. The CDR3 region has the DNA TGCAGCGTGGGACTAGCGGGGGGCCCGACCACAGATACGCAGTATTTT. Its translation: CSVGLAGGPTTDTQYF.

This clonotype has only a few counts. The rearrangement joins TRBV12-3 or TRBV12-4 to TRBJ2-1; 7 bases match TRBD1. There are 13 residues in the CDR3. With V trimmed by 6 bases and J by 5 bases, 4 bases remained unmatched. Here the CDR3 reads CASSYRGNNEQFF. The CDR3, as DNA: TGTGCCAGCAGCTACAGGGGTAACAATGAGCAGTTCTTC.

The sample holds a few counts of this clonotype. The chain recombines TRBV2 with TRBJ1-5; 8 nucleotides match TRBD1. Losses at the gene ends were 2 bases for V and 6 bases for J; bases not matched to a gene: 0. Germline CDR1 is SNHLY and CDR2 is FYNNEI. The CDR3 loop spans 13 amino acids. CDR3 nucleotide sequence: TGTGCCAGCAGTGAAACAGGGGGTCAGCCCCAGCATTTT. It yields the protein CASSETGGQPQHF.

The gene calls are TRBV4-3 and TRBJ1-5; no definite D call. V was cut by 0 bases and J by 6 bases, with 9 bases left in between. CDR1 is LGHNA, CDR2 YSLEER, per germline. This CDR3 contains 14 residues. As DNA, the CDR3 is TGCGCCAGCAGCCAAGACAGGTTCGGTCAGCCCCAGCATTTT. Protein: CASSQDRFGQPQHF.

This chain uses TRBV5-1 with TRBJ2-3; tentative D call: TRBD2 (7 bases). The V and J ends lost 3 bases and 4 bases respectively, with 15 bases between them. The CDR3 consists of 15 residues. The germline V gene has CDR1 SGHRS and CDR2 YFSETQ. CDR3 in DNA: TGCGCCAGCAGCTGGGGGGGGCCGATCGCAGATACGCAGTATTTT. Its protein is CASSWGGPIADTQYF. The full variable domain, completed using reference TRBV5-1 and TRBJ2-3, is KAGVTQTPRYLIKTRGQQVTLSCSPISGHRSVSWYQQTPGQGLQFLFEYFSETQRNKGNFPGRFSGRQFSNSRSEMNVSTLELGDSALYLCASSWGGPIADTQYFGPGTRLTVL.

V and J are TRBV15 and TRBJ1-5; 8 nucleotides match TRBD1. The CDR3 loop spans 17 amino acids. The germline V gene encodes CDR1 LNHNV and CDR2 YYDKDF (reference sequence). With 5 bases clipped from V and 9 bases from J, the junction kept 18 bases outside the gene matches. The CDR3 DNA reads TGTGCCACCAGCGGACAGGGAAGGGGGGGGTCATCATCGCCCCAGCATTTT. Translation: CATSGQGRGGSSSPQHF.

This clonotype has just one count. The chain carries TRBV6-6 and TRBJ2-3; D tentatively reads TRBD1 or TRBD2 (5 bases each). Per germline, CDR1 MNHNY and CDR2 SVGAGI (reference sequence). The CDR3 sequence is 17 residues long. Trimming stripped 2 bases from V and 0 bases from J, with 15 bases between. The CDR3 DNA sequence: TGTGCCAGCAGTTACCCCCTAGTGGGGGTAAGCACAGATACGCAGTATTTT. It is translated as CASSYPLVGVSTDTQYF.

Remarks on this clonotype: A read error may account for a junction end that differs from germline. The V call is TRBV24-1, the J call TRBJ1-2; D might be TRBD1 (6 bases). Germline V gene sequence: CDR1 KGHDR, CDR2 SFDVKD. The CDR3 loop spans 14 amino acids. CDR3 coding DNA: TGTGCCACCTGTGATCCGGGACACCTCTATGGCTACACCTTC. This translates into CATCDPGHLYGYTF.

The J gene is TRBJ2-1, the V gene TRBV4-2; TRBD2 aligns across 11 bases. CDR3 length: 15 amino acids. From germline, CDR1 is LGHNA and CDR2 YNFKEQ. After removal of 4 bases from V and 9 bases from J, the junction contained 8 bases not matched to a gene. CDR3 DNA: TGTGCCAGCAGCCCGGGTAGCGGGGGGGTTAGTGAGCAGTTCTTC. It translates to CASSPGSGGVSEQFF.

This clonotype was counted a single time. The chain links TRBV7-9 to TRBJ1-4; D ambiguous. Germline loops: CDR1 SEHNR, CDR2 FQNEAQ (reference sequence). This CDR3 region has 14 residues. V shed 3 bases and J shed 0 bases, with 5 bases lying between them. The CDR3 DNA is TGTGCCAGCAGCTTCAGCACAACTAATGAAAAACTGTTTTTT. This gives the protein CASSFSTTNEKLFF.

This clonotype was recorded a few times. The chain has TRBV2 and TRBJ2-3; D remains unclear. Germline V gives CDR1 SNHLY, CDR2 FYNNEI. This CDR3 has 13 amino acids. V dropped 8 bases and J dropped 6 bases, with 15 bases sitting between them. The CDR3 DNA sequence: TGTGCCAGCTACACCTCCCTCGGGGATACGCAGTATTTT. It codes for CASYTSLGDTQYF.

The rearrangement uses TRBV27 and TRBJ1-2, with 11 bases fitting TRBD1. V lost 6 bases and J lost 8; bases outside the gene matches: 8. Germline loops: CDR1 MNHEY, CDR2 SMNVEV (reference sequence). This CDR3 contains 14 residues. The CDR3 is CASRRTGGRGGYTF. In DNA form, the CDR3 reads TGTGCCAGCAGAAGGACAGGGGGCCGGGGCGGCTACACCTTC.

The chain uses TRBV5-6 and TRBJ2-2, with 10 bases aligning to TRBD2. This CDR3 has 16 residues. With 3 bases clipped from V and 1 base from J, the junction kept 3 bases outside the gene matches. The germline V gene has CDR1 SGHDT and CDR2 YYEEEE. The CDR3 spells CASSYPSGGNTGELFF. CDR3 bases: TGTGCCAGCAGCTACCCTAGCGGGGGGAACACCGGGGAGCTGTTTTTT.

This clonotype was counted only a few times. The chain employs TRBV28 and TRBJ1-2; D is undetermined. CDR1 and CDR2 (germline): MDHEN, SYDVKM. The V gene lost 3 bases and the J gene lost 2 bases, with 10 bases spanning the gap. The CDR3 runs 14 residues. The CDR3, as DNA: TGTGCCAGCAGTTTGCCTCCATCCAACTATGGCTACACCTTC. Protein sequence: CASSLPPSNYGYTF.